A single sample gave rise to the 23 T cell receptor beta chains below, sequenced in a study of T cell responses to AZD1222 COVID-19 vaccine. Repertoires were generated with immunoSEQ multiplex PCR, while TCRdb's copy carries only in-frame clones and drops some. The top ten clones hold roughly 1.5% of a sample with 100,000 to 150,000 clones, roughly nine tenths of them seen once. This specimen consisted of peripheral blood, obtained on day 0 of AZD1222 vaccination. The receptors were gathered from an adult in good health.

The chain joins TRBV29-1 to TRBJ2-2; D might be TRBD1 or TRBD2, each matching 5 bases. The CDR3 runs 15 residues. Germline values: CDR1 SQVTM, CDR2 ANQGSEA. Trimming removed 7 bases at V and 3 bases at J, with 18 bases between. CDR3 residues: CSALAQGFDTGELFF. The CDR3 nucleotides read TGCAGCGCTCTAGCCCAGGGTTTTGACACCGGGGAGCTGTTTTTT.

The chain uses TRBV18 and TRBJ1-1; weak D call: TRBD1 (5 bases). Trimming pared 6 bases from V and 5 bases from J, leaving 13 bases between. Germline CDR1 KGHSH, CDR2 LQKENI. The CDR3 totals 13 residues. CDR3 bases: TGTGCCAGCTCCGCCGGGGGTGAAACTGAAGCTTTCTTT. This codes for CASSAGGETEAFF.

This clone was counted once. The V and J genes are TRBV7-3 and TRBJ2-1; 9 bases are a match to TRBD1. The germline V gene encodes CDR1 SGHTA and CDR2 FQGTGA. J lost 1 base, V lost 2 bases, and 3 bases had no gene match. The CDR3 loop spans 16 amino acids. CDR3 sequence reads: CASSLPGTGSYNEQFF. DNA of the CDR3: TGTGCCAGCAGCTTACCCGGGACAGGGTCCTACAATGAGCAGTTCTTC.

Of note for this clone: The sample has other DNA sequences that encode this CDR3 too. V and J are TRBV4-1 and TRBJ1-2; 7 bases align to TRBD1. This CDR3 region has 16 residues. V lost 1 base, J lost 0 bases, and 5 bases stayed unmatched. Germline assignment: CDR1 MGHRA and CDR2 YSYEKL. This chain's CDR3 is CASSQVQGRTNYGYTF. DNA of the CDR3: TGCGCCAGCAGCCAAGTACAGGGGCGAACTAACTATGGCTACACCTTC.

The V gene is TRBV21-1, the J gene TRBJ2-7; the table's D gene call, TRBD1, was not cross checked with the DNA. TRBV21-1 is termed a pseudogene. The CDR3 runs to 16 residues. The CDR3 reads CASSKASWDRAYEQYF. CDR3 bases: TGTGCCAGCAGCAAAGCTTCCTGGGACAGGGCCTACGAGCAGTACTTC.

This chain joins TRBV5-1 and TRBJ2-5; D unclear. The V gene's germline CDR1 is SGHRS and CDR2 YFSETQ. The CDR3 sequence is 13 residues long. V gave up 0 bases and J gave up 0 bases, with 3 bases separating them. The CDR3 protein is CASSLGYQETQYF. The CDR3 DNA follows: TGCGCCAGCAGCTTGGGCTACCAAGAGACCCAGTACTTC.

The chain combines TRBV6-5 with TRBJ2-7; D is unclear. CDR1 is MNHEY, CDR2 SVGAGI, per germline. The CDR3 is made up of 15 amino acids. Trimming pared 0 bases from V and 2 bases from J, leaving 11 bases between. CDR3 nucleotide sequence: TGTGCCAGCAGTTACTCCAGCAGGAGTACCTACGAGCAGTACTTC. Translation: CASSYSSRSTYEQYF.

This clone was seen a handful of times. In nucleotides, the CDR3 is TGTGCCAGTAGTATTGACCGACCTAACTATGGCTACACCTTC. It translates to CASSIDRPNYGYTF. V and J are TRBV19 and TRBJ1-2; D not resolved. The CDR3 contains 14 residues. With 3 bases removed from V and 0 bases from J, the gap between germline ends came to 8 bases. CDR1 and CDR2 (germline): LNHDA, SQIVND (reference sequence). Looking up the rest from reference TRBV19 and TRBJ1-2 gives the full variable domain: DGGITQSPKYLFRKEGQNVTLSCEQNLNHDAMYWYRQDPGQGLRLIYYSQIVNDFQKGDIAEGYSVSREKKESFPLTVTSAQKNPTAFYLCASSIDRPNYGYTFGSGTRLTVV.

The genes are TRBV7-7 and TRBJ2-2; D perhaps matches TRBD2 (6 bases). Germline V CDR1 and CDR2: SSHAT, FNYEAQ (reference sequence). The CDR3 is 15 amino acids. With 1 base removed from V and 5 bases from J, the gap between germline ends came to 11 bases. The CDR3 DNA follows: TGTGCCAGCAGCTTAGTTGGGGGGTCTACCGGGGAGCTGTTTTTT. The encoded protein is CASSLVGGSTGELFF.

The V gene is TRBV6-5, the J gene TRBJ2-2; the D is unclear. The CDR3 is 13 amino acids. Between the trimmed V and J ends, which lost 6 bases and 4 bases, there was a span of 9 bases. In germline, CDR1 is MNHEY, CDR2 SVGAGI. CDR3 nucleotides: TGTGCCAGCAGCTCCCATTCCACCGGGGAGCTGTTTTTT. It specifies CASSSHSTGELFF.

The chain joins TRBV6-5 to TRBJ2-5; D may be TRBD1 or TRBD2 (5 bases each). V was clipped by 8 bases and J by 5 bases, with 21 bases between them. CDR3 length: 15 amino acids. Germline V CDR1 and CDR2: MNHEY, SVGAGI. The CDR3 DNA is TGTGCCAGCCGACGGCAGGGAGAGAGGAGTGAGACCCAGTACTTC. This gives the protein CASRRQGERSETQYF.

The CDR3 region is CASSLDRRRETQYF. The CDR3 DNA is TGTGCCAGCAGTTTAGACAGGAGGAGGGAGACCCAGTACTTC. This chain links TRBV28 with TRBJ2-5; D may be TRBD1 (6 bases). The V gene lost 2 bases and the J gene lost 5 bases, with 12 bases spanning the gap. The CDR3 is 14 residues long. Per germline, CDR1 MDHEN and CDR2 SYDVKM.

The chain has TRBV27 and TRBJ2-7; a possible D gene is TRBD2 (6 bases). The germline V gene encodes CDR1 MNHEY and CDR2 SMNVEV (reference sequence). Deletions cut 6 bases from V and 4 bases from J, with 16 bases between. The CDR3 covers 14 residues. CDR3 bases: TGTGCCAGCAGCCGCCGCCGGGGGAGTTACGAGCAGTACTTC. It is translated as CASSRRRGSYEQYF.

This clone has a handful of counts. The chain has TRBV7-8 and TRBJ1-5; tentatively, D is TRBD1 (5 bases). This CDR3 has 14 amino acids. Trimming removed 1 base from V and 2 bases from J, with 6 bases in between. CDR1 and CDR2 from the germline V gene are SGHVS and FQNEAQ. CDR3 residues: CASSLGGGNQPQHF. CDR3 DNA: TGTGCCAGCAGCTTAGGAGGGGGCAATCAGCCCCAGCATTTT.

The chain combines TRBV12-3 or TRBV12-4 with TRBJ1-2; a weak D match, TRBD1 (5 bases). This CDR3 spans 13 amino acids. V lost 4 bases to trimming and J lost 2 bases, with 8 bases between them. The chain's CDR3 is CASSWTSNYGYTF. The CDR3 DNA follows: TGTGCCAGCAGTTGGACATCAAACTATGGCTACACCTTC.

The CDR3 loop is CASSQGQGGGQPQHF. The CDR3 bases are TGCGCCAGCAGCCAGGGACAGGGTGGCGGTCAGCCCCAGCATTTT. The V call is TRBV4-1, the J call TRBJ1-5; 9 bases are shared with TRBD1. Trimming removed 3 bases from V and 6 bases from J; junction bases left unmatched: 6. The CDR3 extends over 15 amino acids. Germline values: CDR1 MGHRA, CDR2 YSYEKL.

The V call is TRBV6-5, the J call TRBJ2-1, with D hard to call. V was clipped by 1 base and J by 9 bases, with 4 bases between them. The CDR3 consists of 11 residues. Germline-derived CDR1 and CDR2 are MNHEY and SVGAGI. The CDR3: CASSYYGEQFF. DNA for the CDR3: TGTGCCAGCAGTTACTACGGTGAGCAGTTCTTC.

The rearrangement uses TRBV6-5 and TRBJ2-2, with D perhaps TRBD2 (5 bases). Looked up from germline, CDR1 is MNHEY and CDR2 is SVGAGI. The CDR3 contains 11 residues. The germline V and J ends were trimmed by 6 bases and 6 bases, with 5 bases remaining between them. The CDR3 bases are TGTGCCAGCAGGGAGGCCGGGGAGCTGTTTTTT. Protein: CASREAGELFF.

CDR3 sequence reads: CASSQDGREAFF. The CDR3 bases are TGCGCCAGCAGCCAAGATGGACGGGAGGCTTTCTTT. The chain employs TRBV4-3 and TRBJ1-1; D is undetermined. This CDR3 spans 12 amino acids. Per the germline V gene, CDR1 is LGHNA and CDR2 is YSLEER. Trimming removed 0 bases from V and 11 bases from J, with 10 bases in between.

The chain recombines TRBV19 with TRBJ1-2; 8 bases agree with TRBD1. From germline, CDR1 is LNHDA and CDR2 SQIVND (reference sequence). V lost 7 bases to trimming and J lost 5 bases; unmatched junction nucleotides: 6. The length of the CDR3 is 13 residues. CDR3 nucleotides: TGTGCCAGTACCTCGGACAGGGTTTATGGCTACACCTTC. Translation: CASTSDRVYGYTF.

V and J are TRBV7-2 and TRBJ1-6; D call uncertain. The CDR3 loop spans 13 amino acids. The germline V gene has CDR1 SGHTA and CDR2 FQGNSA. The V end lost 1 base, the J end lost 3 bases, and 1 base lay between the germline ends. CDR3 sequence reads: CASSLGYNSPLHF. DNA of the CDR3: TGTGCCAGCAGCTTAGGCTATAATTCACCCCTCCACTTT.

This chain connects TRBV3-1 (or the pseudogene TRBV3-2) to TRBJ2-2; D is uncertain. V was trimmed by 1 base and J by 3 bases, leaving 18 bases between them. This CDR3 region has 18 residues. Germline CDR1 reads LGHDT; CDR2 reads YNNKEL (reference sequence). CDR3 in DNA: TGTGCCAGCAGCCAAGTAAAGGTTGAAGGATGGGACACCGGGGAGCTGTTTTTT. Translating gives CASSQVKVEGWDTGELFF.

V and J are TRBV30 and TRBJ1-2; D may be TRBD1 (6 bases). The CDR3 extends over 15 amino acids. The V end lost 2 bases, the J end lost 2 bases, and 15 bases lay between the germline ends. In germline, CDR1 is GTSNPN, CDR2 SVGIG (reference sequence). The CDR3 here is CAWSPNHTGNYGYTF. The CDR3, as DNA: TGTGCCTGGAGTCCAAACCATACAGGGAACTATGGCTACACCTTC.